Reported below is one T cell receptor (beta chain). Its antigen remains unidentified. This CDR3 has 12 amino acids. CDR1 is MNHNS and CDR2 is SASEGT in the germline V gene. Losses at the gene ends were 4 bases for V and 13 bases for J; bases not matched to a gene: 6. In making TCR cDNA, 5'RACE template switching added a universal primer site and UMIs to it. MiXCR, applied by TCRdb to the 5' RACE reads, yields one record per CDR3 protein. The sample lists about 120,000 distinct CDR3 sequences, more than 5.5% occurring once. This sample is part of a study of T cells after yellow fever vaccination. Findings and caveats of the study: Though it reached lower strength, the secondary response hit its peak faster, day 5 versus 15. Reappearing after the booster were most of the clones from primary vaccination (around 96% CD4, 70% to 90% CD8).

This specimen consisted of CD4+ T cells sorted from PBMCs, obtained around 45 days after the first yellow fever vaccination. This TCR was sampled from a man aged 18 to 35 who received the YFV17D yellow fever vaccine. V gene TRBV6-1 combines with J gene TRBJ2-3; 9 bases agree with TRBD1. CDR3 DNA: TGTGCCAGCAGTGCCGGGACAGGGAGGGAGTATTTT. This translates into CASSAGTGREYF.